A single sample is the source of the 29 T cell receptor beta chains below, sequenced in a study of blood T cell repertoires in COVID-19. Assay: immunoSEQ multiplex PCR; the TCRdb copy retains only in-frame clones and omits some. Of around 78,000 clones listed, 65% to 90% were seen once; the top ten hold approximately 11%. The sequenced material came from peripheral blood. The receptors here all came from a man between 65 and 85 years old with active or convalescent COVID-19.

V gene TRBV6-5 combines with J gene TRBJ1-2; 8 nucleotides agree with TRBD1. Per germline, CDR1 MNHEY and CDR2 SVGAGI. The length of the CDR3 is 14 residues. Losses at the gene ends were 6 bases for V and 4 bases for J; bases not matched to a gene: 7. This CDR3 is CASSSDRGLYGYTF. The DNA of the CDR3 is TGTGCCAGCAGCTCCGACAGGGGACTCTATGGCTACACCTTC.

This CDR3 reads CASGQTSYEQYF. CDR3 bases: TGTGCCAGCGGACAGACCAGCTACGAGCAGTACTTC. The chain combines TRBV12-3 or TRBV12-4 with TRBJ2-7, with D possibly matching TRBD1 (6 bases). This CDR3 comprises 12 residues. V lost 8 bases to trimming and J lost 3 bases, with 11 bases between them.

The rearrangement joins TRBV18 to TRBJ1-4, with 8 bases matching TRBD1. The germline V gene encodes CDR1 KGHSH and CDR2 LQKENI. This CDR3 has 17 residues. J gave up 0 bases and V 3 bases, and 6 bases lay outside the gene matches. The CDR3 reads CASSPTQGGSTNEKLFF. The CDR3 nucleotides are TGTGCCAGCTCACCTACACAGGGGGGATCAACTAATGAAAAACTGTTTTTT.

The rearrangement joins TRBV6-5 to TRBJ1-2, with TRBD1 identical over 10 bases. Germline CDR1 reads MNHEY; CDR2 reads SVGAGI. The CDR3 extends over 15 amino acids. V was pared by 10 bases and J by 2 bases, with 10 bases of the junction left unmatched. The CDR3 loop reads CATRTGGSTNYGYTF. In DNA form, the CDR3 reads TGTGCCACCAGGACAGGGGGATCGACCAACTATGGCTACACCTTC.

The chain links TRBV2 to TRBJ2-1, with D possibly being TRBD1 (6 bases). Germline V gives CDR1 SNHLY, CDR2 FYNNEI. The CDR3 consists of 15 residues. V lost 6 bases and J lost 2, with 14 bases in between. CDR3 region: CASRYRDKAYNEQFF. CDR3 nucleotides: TGTGCCAGCAGGTACCGGGACAAGGCCTACAATGAGCAGTTCTTC.

V gene TRBV24-1 combines with J gene TRBJ2-1; 8 bases match TRBD2. Germline trimming cut 7 bases from V and 8 bases from J; bases unmatched to any gene: 12. This CDR3 comprises 15 residues. CDR1 is KGHDR and CDR2 is SFDVKD in the germline V gene. In DNA form, the CDR3 reads TGTGCCACCAGGGACGGGTCTAGCGGGCTGGATGAGCAGTTCTTC. As protein: CATRDGSSGLDEQFF.

V gene TRBV28 combines with J gene TRBJ2-1; possibly TRBD2 for D (5 bases). CDR1 is MDHEN, CDR2 SYDVKM, per germline. V lost 4 bases and J lost 7, with 11 bases in between. This CDR3 spans 13 amino acids. The CDR3 DNA sequence: TGTGCCAGCAGTTCGGACTCCTGGAATGAGCAGTTCTTC. Translating gives CASSSDSWNEQFF.

This rearrangement joins TRBV5-1 to TRBJ1-5; possibly TRBD1 for D (5 bases). V lost 4 bases to trimming and J lost 6 bases, with 11 bases between them. The length of the CDR3 is 13 residues. The germline V gene has CDR1 SGHRS and CDR2 YFSETQ. The CDR3, as DNA: TGCGCCAGCAGCCCTGTGGGGGGTCAGCCCCAGCATTTT. Translation gives CASSPVGGQPQHF.

This clone was observed a few times. The J gene is TRBJ1-2, the V gene TRBV19, with D perhaps matching TRBD1 (6 bases). Trimming stripped 7 bases from V and 4 bases from J, with 16 bases between. Germline V gives CDR1 LNHDA, CDR2 SQIVND (reference sequence). This CDR3 is 14 amino acids long. The CDR3 coding sequence is TGTGCCAGTAATCCCGCGAGGGGGATCTATGGCTACACCTTC. It codes for CASNPARGIYGYTF.

The chain joins TRBV28 to TRBJ1-5; 9 positions agree with TRBD1. Germline V gives CDR1 MDHEN, CDR2 SYDVKM. The CDR3 spans 15 residues. The junction had 14 bases not matched to a gene; V was cut back by 6 bases and J by 11 bases. CDR3 in amino acids: CASSGDREFSPTQHF. CDR3 sequence (DNA): TGTGCCAGCAGCGGGGACAGGGAGTTCTCCCCTACCCAGCATTTT.

Turning to this clone: The same CDR3 arises from other DNA sequences in this sample as well. The rearrangement uses TRBV28 and TRBJ2-2; TRBD2 aligns across 10 bases. There are 15 residues in the CDR3. Germline V gene lookup returns CDR1 MDHEN and CDR2 SYDVKM. J gave up 4 bases and V 6 bases, and 5 bases lay outside the gene matches. This CDR3 reads CASSSSGRATGELFF. Written as DNA, the CDR3 is TGTGCCAGCAGCTCGAGCGGGAGGGCCACCGGGGAGCTGTTTTTT.

This chain connects TRBV12-3 or TRBV12-4 to TRBJ2-5; D perhaps matches TRBD1 (5 bases). Trimming left V 6 bases short and J 5 bases short, with 10 bases between. The CDR3 sequence is 12 residues long. The CDR3 DNA follows: TGTGCCAGCAGCAAAGGGGTCGAGACCCAGTACTTC. The encoded protein is CASSKGVETQYF.

The V gene is TRBV24-1, the J gene TRBJ2-5; 12 positions agree with TRBD1. V gave up 5 bases and J gave up 5 bases; unmatched junction bases: 8. CDR1 and CDR2 (germline): KGHDR, SFDVKD. The CDR3 sequence is 16 residues long. CDR3 sequence reads: CATSGSGQGAGETQYF. The CDR3 DNA follows: TGTGCCACCAGTGGGTCGGGACAGGGGGCAGGGGAGACCCAGTACTTC.

The table lists this clone with a few counts. The J gene is TRBJ2-1, the V gene TRBV2, with 7 nucleotides matching TRBD1. Germline V gene data show CDR1 as SNHLY and CDR2 as FYNNEI. CDR3 length: 12 amino acids. Unmatched junction bases numbered 4, after V lost 9 bases and J lost 5 bases. The CDR3 here is CARRDSNNEQFF. The CDR3 coding sequence is TGTGCCAGGAGGGACAGCAACAATGAGCAGTTCTTC.

The chain has TRBV5-4 and TRBJ2-3; the match to TRBD2 covers 8 bases. CDR1 and CDR2 from the germline V gene are SGHNT and YYREEE (reference sequence). J was trimmed by 2 bases and V by 4 bases; bases with no gene match: 6. The CDR3 spans 15 residues. CDR3 region: CASSTGLVNTDTQYF. CDR3 nucleotide sequence: TGTGCCAGCAGCACGGGACTAGTGAACACAGATACGCAGTATTTT.

This clone was counted a single time. The chain is built from TRBV28 and TRBJ2-7; 8 positions match TRBD2. Trimming at V came to 6 bases and at J to 3 bases, leaving 10 bases not matched to a gene. The CDR3 spans 15 residues. Germline V CDR1 and CDR2: MDHEN, SYDVKM. The CDR3 coding sequence is TGTGCCAGCAGCTCCAGTGCCAGCGGGAGCTACGAGCAGTACTTC. This encodes CASSSSASGSYEQYF.

This chain connects TRBV3-1 (or the pseudogene TRBV3-2) to TRBJ2-7, with TRBD1 matching 7 bases. Germline CDR1 LGHDT, CDR2 YNNKEL (reference sequence). J was trimmed by 0 bases and V by 3 bases; bases with no gene match: 11. CDR3 length equals 17 residues. CDR3 coding DNA: TGTGCCAGCAGCCACCCAATAGGGGCAGGGGGCTCCTACGAGCAGTACTTC. As protein: CASSHPIGAGGSYEQYF.

V usage is TRBV19 and J usage is TRBJ2-1; 11 bases match TRBD2. Unmatched junction bases numbered 6, after V lost 2 bases and J lost 9 bases. The CDR3 loop spans 15 amino acids. Germline lookup yields CDR1 LNHDA and CDR2 SQIVND (reference sequence). The CDR3 is CASSIPTSGTREQFF. DNA of the CDR3: TGTGCCAGTAGTATACCGACTAGCGGGACACGTGAGCAGTTCTTC.

The V and J genes are TRBV15 and TRBJ1-1; D is unresolved. CDR1 and CDR2 (germline): LNHNV, YYDKDF (reference sequence). V was pared by 1 base and J by 3 bases, with 6 bases between. There are 13 residues in the CDR3. CDR3 amino acids: CATSRGGDTEAFF. The CDR3 DNA sequence: TGTGCCACCAGCAGAGGCGGTGACACTGAAGCTTTCTTT.

The V gene is TRBV27, the J gene TRBJ2-1, with a tentative D call TRBD1 (6 bases). Germline loops: CDR1 MNHEY, CDR2 SMNVEV (reference sequence). With 7 bases removed from V and 9 bases from J, the gap between germline ends came to 16 bases. The length of the CDR3 is 13 residues. The CDR3: CASMRTGSSEQFF. The DNA for the CDR3 is TGTGCCAGCATGAGAACAGGGTCCTCTGAGCAGTTCTTC.

This chain uses TRBV4-3 with TRBJ2-3; the match to TRBD2 covers 7 bases. V dropped 4 bases and J dropped 3; count of bases not matched to a gene: 10. This CDR3 has 16 amino acids. Germline V gene sequence: CDR1 LGHNA, CDR2 YSLEER. CDR3 sequence reads: CASSLQRAGATDTQYF. CDR3 nucleotide sequence: TGCGCCAGCAGCCTCCAAAGGGCGGGAGCAACAGATACGCAGTATTTT.

This clone was recorded only once. The chain combines TRBV7-2 with TRBJ2-1; a weak D match, TRBD1 (6 bases). There are 17 residues in the CDR3. Trimming stripped 1 base from V and 7 bases from J, with 20 bases between. The V gene's germline CDR1 is SGHTA and CDR2 FQGNSA. CDR3 sequence (DNA): TGTGCCAGCAGCTTAGGACAGGCTATTTTGTCTGGGAATGAGCAGTTCTTC. Encoded protein: CASSLGQAILSGNEQFF.

The chain links TRBV30 to TRBJ1-4; 7 bases are a match to TRBD1. The CDR3 extends over 15 amino acids. The J segment lost 7 bases and the V segment lost 2 bases, leaving 10 bases of the junction unmatched. CDR1 GTSNPN and CDR2 SVGIG come from the germline V gene (reference sequence). The chain's CDR3 is CAWSTRTGQGEKLFF. The CDR3 DNA is TGTGCCTGGAGTACTCGGACAGGACAAGGTGAAAAACTGTTTTTT.

The chain has TRBV5-1 and TRBJ1-2; a weak D match, TRBD1 (6 bases). Trimming removed 0 bases at V and 13 bases at J, with 13 bases between. This CDR3 has 12 residues. Looked up from germline, CDR1 is SGHRS and CDR2 is YFSETQ. In nucleotides, the CDR3 is TGCGCCAGCAGCTTGGACAGGGAAGAGGGCACCTTC. Translation: CASSLDREEGTF.

The chain couples TRBV6-5 to TRBJ1-2, with D possibly TRBD1 on 5 matching bases. In germline, CDR1 is MNHEY, CDR2 SVGAGI. The CDR3 runs 14 residues. Between the trimmed V and J ends, which lost 1 base and 4 bases, there was a span of 10 bases. The CDR3 DNA follows: TGTGCCAGCAGTTACTACGGGCAGGGCTATGGCTACACCTTC. Amino acids: CASSYYGQGYGYTF.

The rearrangement links TRBV28 to TRBJ1-2; possible D gene TRBD1, 6 bases. The germline V gene encodes CDR1 MDHEN and CDR2 SYDVKM. The CDR3 contains 15 residues. Between the trimmed V and J ends, which lost 6 bases and 2 bases, there was a span of 16 bases. CDR3 nucleotide sequence: TGTGCCAGCAGATATAAATCAGGGGTGAACTATGGCTACACCTTC. Protein product: CASRYKSGVNYGYTF.

J is TRBJ2-5 and V is TRBV30, with a possible D match to TRBD2 (5 bases). The V end was cut by 2 bases, the J end by 5 bases, with 12 bases between. CDR1 is GTSNPN, CDR2 SVGIG, per germline (reference sequence). The CDR3 length is 13 residues. The CDR3 protein is CAWSRNGVETQYF. In nucleotides, the CDR3 is TGTGCCTGGAGTAGGAACGGGGTTGAGACCCAGTACTTC.

The CDR3 loop is CASRKRRVSGYTF. In nucleotides, the CDR3 is TGTGCCAGCAGAAAAAGGCGGGTGAGCGGCTACACCTTC. This rearrangement joins TRBV3-1 (or the pseudogene TRBV3-2) to TRBJ1-2; no clear D gene. V dropped 6 bases and J dropped 8 bases, with 16 bases sitting between them. CDR1 and CDR2 from the germline V gene are LGHDT and YNNKEL (reference sequence). The CDR3 covers 13 residues.

V and J are TRBV28 and TRBJ2-6, with 8 bases matching TRBD1. Germline V gene lookup returns CDR1 MDHEN and CDR2 SYDVKM. J lost 3 bases, V lost 6 bases, and 7 bases had no gene match. There are 16 residues in the CDR3. The CDR3 sequence is CASRRTGSRGANVLTF. Written as DNA, the CDR3 is TGTGCCAGCAGACGGACAGGGTCTCGTGGGGCCAACGTCCTGACTTTC.